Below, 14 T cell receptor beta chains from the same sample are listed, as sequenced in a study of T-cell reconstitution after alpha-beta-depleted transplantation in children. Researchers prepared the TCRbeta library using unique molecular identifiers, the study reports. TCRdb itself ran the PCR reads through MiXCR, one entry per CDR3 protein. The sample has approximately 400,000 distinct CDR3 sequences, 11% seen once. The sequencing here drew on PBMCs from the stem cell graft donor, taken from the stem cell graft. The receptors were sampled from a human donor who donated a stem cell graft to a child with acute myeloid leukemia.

CDR3 in DNA: TGCAGTGCTAGAGATCGAGCAGGCGTCGGGCCCGCCCAGTACTTC. Its translation: CSARDRAGVGPAQYF. The V call is TRBV20-1, the J call TRBJ2-5; the D is unclear. The V and J ends lost 0 bases and 9 bases respectively, with 20 bases between them. The V gene's germline CDR1 is DFQATT and CDR2 SNEGSKA (reference sequence). The CDR3 contains 15 residues.

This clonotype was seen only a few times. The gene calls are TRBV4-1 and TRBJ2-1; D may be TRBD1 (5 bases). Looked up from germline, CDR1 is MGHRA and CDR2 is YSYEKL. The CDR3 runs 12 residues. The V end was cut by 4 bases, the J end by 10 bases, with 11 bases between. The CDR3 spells CASSPTGGEQFF. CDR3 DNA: TGCGCCAGCAGCCCCACAGGTGGGGAGCAGTTCTTC.

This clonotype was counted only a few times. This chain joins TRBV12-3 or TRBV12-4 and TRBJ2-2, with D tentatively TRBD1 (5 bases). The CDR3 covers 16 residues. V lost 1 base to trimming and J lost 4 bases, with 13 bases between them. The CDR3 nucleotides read TGTGCCAGCAGTTTAGGACAGCCCACAATCACCGGGGAGCTGTTTTTT. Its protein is CASSLGQPTITGELFF.

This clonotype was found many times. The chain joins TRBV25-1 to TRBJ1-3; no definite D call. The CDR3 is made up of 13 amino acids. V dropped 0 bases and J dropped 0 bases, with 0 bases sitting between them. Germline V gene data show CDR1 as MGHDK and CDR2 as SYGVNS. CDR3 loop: CASSEYSGNTIYF. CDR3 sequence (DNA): TGTGCCAGCAGTGAATACTCTGGAAACACCATATATTTT.

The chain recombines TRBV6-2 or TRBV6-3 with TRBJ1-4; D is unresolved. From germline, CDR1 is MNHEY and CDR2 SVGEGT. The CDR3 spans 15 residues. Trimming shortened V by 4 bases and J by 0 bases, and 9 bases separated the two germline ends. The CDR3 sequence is CASSLGMATNEKLFF. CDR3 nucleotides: TGTGCCAGCAGTTTGGGCATGGCAACTAATGAAAAACTGTTTTTT.

CDR3 loop: CASTGANQETQYF. CDR3 DNA sequence: TGTGCCAGCACGGGAGCTAACCAAGAGACCCAGTACTTC. The chain carries TRBV12-3 or TRBV12-4 and TRBJ2-5; perhaps TRBD2 as D (6 bases). Trimming cost V 7 bases and J 0 bases, with 9 bases left between them. CDR3 length: 13 amino acids.

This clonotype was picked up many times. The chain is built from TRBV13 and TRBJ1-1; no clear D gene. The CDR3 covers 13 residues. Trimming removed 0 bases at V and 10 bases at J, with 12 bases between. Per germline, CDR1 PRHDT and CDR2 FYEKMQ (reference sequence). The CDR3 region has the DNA TGTGCCAGCAGCTTAGGTCGGAGGACGGGAGCTTTCTTT. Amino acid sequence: CASSLGRRTGAFF.

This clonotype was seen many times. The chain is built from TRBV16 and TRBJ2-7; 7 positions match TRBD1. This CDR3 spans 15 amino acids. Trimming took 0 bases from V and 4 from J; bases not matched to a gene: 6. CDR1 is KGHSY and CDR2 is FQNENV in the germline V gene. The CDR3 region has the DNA TGTGCCAGCAGCCAATCGGGGGACAGTGAGTACGAGCAGTACTTC. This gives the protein CASSQSGDSEYEQYF.

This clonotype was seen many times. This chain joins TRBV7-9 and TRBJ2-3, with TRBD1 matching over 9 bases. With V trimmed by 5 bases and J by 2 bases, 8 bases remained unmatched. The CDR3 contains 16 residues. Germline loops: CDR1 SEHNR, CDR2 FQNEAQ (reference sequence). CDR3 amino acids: CASSPTTGGLTDTQYF. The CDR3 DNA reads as TGTGCCAGCAGCCCAACTACAGGGGGCCTCACAGATACGCAGTATTTT.

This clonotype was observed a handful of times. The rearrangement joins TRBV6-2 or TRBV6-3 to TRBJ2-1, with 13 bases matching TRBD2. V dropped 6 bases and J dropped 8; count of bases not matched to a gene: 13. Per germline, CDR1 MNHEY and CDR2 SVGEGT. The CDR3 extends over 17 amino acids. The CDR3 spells CASSRTSGGPRGDEQFF. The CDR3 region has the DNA TGTGCCAGCAGCCGGACTAGCGGGGGACCCCGGGGGGATGAGCAGTTCTTC.

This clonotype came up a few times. This CDR3 is CASSVETGSTEAFF. For the CDR3, the DNA is TGTGCCAGCAGCGTCGAGACAGGATCCACTGAAGCTTTCTTT. This chain joins TRBV9 and TRBJ1-1; possibly TRBD1 for D (6 bases). Germline CDR1 is SGDLS and CDR2 is YYNGEE. The length of the CDR3 is 14 residues. The V and J ends lost 2 bases and 4 bases respectively, with 12 bases between them.

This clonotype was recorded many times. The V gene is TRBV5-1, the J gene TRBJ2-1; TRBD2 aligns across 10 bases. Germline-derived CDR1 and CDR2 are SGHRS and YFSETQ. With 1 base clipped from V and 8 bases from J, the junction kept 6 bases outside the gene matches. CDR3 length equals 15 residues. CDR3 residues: CASSLSGGASYEQFF. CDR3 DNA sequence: TGCGCCAGCAGCTTGAGCGGGGGGGCTAGCTATGAGCAGTTCTTC.

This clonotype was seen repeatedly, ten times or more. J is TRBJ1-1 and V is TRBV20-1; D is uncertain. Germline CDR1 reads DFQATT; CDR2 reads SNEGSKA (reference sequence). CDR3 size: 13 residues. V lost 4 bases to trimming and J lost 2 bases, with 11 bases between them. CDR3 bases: TGCAGTGCTACCGGGTGGGTAAACACTGAAGCTTTCTTT. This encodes CSATGWVNTEAFF.

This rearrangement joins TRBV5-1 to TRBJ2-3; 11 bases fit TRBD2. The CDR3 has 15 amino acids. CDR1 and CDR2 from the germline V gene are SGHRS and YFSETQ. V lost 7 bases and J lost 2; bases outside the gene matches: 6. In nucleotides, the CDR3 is TGCGCCAGCGGCCCACTAGCGGGGGCCACAGATACGCAGTATTTT. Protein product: CASGPLAGATDTQYF.